The 28 T cell receptor beta chains below all came from one sample that was sequenced in a study of beta chain features in type 1 diabetes. Investigators reverse transcribed all isolated RNA, so they sequenced expressed TCRB transcripts. The table came from immunoSEQ multiplex PCR; TCRdb's copy has only in-frame clones and leaves some out. This table holds 150,000 or so clones, roughly 53% found once. Material: Tregs from blood. Source of these receptors: a man younger than 30 in good health.

The table lists this clone with a few counts. The rearrangement uses TRBV6-5 and TRBJ2-2; 11 bases map to TRBD1. The J segment lost 6 bases and the V segment lost 8 bases, leaving 5 bases of the junction unmatched. The CDR3 is 14 amino acids. CDR1 and CDR2 (germline): MNHEY, SVGAGI. DNA for the CDR3: TGTGCCAGCGACTCGGGACAGGGGGCCGGGGAGCTGTTTTTT. Its protein is CASDSGQGAGELFF.

J is TRBJ2-1 and V is TRBV7-9; 12 nucleotides agree with TRBD2. V dropped 4 bases and J dropped 6; count of bases not matched to a gene: 10. Germline CDR1 is SEHNR and CDR2 is FQNEAQ (reference sequence). The CDR3 is made up of 17 amino acids. The CDR3 bases are TGTGCCAGCAGCTCTCCCCCCGGGACTAGCGGGCCCAATGAGCAGTTCTTC. Translated, it gives CASSSPPGTSGPNEQFF.

This clone has only a few counts. This chain joins TRBV28 and TRBJ1-5; D is possibly TRBD1 (6 bases). V was shortened by 5 bases and J by 1 base, with 12 bases between the two germline ends. CDR1 and CDR2 from the germline V gene are MDHEN and SYDVKM. This CDR3 region has 15 residues. The CDR3 here is CASSKQGGSNQPQHF. In nucleotides, the CDR3 is TGTGCCAGCAGTAAACAGGGCGGGAGCAATCAGCCCCAGCATTTT. Variable domain in full (rest from reference TRBV28 and TRBJ1-5): DVKVTQSSRYLVKRTGEKVFLECVQDMDHENMFWYRQDPGLGLRLIYFSYDVKMKEKGDIPEGYSVSREKKERFSLILESASTNQTSMYLCASSKQGGSNQPQHFGDGTRLSIL.

Only a few counts were recorded for this clone. Here the CDR3 DNA reads TGTGCCAGCAGTCGACCTACAGGGAGCGGGAAGTACGAGCAGTACTTC. Translating it yields CASSRPTGSGKYEQYF. The V gene is TRBV5-4, the J gene TRBJ2-7; a possible D gene is TRBD2 (7 bases). CDR3 size: 16 residues. CDR1 and CDR2 (germline): SGHNT, YYREEE (reference sequence). The ends were cut back, 5 bases at V and 4 bases at J, with 22 bases in the middle.

This clone was observed at least ten times. The V and J genes are TRBV14 and TRBJ2-5, with D perhaps TRBD1 (5 bases). Germline V CDR1 and CDR2: SGHDN, FVKESK. CDR3 length equals 14 residues. The V gene lost 4 bases and the J gene lost 3 bases, with 12 bases spanning the gap. The CDR3 reads CASSLGARKETQYF. CDR3 coding DNA: TGTGCCAGCAGCCTAGGGGCCAGAAAAGAGACCCAGTACTTC.

This clone was counted only a few times. The chain couples TRBV7-9 to TRBJ1-2; 7 nucleotides line up with TRBD1. CDR1 SEHNR and CDR2 FQNEAQ come from the germline V gene (reference sequence). The junction had 13 bases not matched to a gene; V was cut back by 5 bases and J by 4 bases. This CDR3 has 16 residues. This CDR3 is CASSPARDRRSYGYTF. The CDR3 DNA is TGTGCCAGCAGCCCGGCCCGGGACAGAAGAAGCTATGGCTACACCTTC.

This chain uses TRBV29-1 with TRBJ2-7; D is possibly TRBD1 (6 bases). V was shortened by 7 bases and J by 0 bases, with 16 bases between the two germline ends. Germline assignment: CDR1 SQVTM and CDR2 ANQGSEA. This CDR3 spans 14 amino acids. In DNA, the CDR3 is TGCAGCGCCGGAAGGCAGGGGAGCTCCTACGAGCAGTACTTC. It translates to CSAGRQGSSYEQYF.

For the CDR3, the DNA is TGTGCCAGCAGTTCCCCTGGCGGGAGTTCCTACGAGCAGTACTTC. This sequence encodes CASSSPGGSSYEQYF. This chain uses TRBV27 with TRBJ2-7; the match to TRBD2 covers 7 bases. The CDR3 is made up of 15 amino acids. Germline trimming cut 4 bases from V and 1 base from J; bases unmatched to any gene: 7. Germline V gene lookup returns CDR1 MNHEY and CDR2 SMNVEV (reference sequence).

The V gene is TRBV6-5, the J gene TRBJ2-4; 9 bases are shared with TRBD1. Trimming took 2 bases from V and 7 from J; bases not matched to a gene: 6. This CDR3 has 15 residues. Germline V gives CDR1 MNHEY, CDR2 SVGAGI. The CDR3, as DNA: TGTGCCAGCAGTTACACTTGGACAGGGGAGAACATTCAGTACTTC. Its protein product is CASSYTWTGENIQYF.

This clone has more than one count but fewer than ten. The rearrangement links TRBV18 to TRBJ2-7; the D gene is possibly TRBD2 (7 bases). Looked up from germline, CDR1 is KGHSH and CDR2 is LQKENI. The V gene lost 3 bases and the J gene lost 3 bases, with 18 bases spanning the gap. The CDR3 has 16 residues. The CDR3 sequence: CASSPPRGGSSYEQYF. The CDR3 DNA sequence: TGTGCCAGCTCACCCCCCAGGGGCGGGAGTAGCTACGAGCAGTACTTC. Variable domain in full (rest from reference TRBV18 and TRBJ2-7): NAGVMQNPRHLVRRRGQEARLRCSPMKGHSHVYWYRQLPEEGLKFMVYLQKENIIDESGMPKERFSAEFPKEGPSILRIQQVVRGDSAAYFCASSPPRGGSSYEQYFGPGTRLTVT.

The V and J genes are TRBV10-3 and TRBJ2-1; maybe TRBD2 (5 bases). Germline assignment: CDR1 ENHRY and CDR2 SYGVKD. V was pared by 6 bases and J by 9 bases, with 15 bases between. The CDR3 covers 13 residues. CDR3: CAIRTTSRGEQFF. The CDR3 DNA reads as TGTGCCATCAGGACGACATCCCGGGGTGAGCAGTTCTTC.

The chain links TRBV6-1 to TRBJ1-2; TRBD1 aligns across 7 bases. After removal of 7 bases from V and 5 bases from J, the junction contained 13 bases not matched to a gene. This CDR3 has 15 residues. The germline gives CDR1 MNHNS, CDR2 SASEGT. The CDR3 DNA reads as TGTGCCAGCACCCCAGGGACAGCCGAGTCTTATGGCTACACCTTC. Amino acids: CASTPGTAESYGYTF.

This rearrangement joins TRBV28 to TRBJ1-1; 7 nucleotides agree with TRBD1. There are 14 residues in the CDR3. Trimming cost V 4 bases and J 1 base; bases outside gene matches: 3. Germline-derived CDR1 and CDR2 are MDHEN and SYDVKM. The CDR3 region is CASSWTGRNTEAFF. CDR3 nucleotides: TGTGCCAGCAGTTGGACAGGACGGAACACTGAAGCTTTCTTT.

In its sample, this clone was seen a few times. The chain combines TRBV21-1 with TRBJ2-7; the table assigns TRBD1, which was not confirmed against the DNA. TRBV21-1 is recorded as a pseudogene. The CDR3 length is 17 residues. The CDR3: CASSKRATAPSSYEQYF. DNA for the CDR3: TGTGCCAGCAGCAAACGTGCGACAGCCCCGAGCTCCTACGAGCAGTACTTC.

This clone was counted between two and nine times. The chain carries TRBV4-1 and TRBJ2-3, with 9 bases lining up with TRBD2. Germline CDR1 reads MGHRA; CDR2 reads YSYEKL. J lost 0 bases, V lost 4 bases, and 5 bases had no gene match. CDR3 size: 16 residues. CDR3 in amino acids: CASSRMTSGSTDTQYF. The DNA of the CDR3 is TGCGCCAGCAGCCGAATGACTAGCGGTAGCACAGATACGCAGTATTTT.

This clone has a handful of counts. V is TRBV29-1 and J is TRBJ1-3, with D perhaps matching TRBD1 (5 bases). Deletions cut 1 base from V and 0 bases from J, with 10 bases between. Germline V gene sequence: CDR1 SQVTM, CDR2 ANQGSEA. This CDR3 comprises 15 residues. As DNA, the CDR3 is TGCAGCGTTGAAGCCTACAGGAGCTCTGGAAACACCATATATTTT. Translation: CSVEAYRSSGNTIYF.

This CDR3 is CASSSRAGNRGDEQFF. For the CDR3, the DNA is TGTGCCAGCAGCTCCCGCGCCGGGAACCGAGGCGATGAGCAGTTCTTC. This rearrangement joins TRBV7-2 to TRBJ2-1; D possibly corresponds to TRBD2 (5 bases). This CDR3 has 16 amino acids. The V and J ends lost 4 bases and 8 bases respectively, with 21 bases between them. Germline V lookup: CDR1 SGHTA, CDR2 FQGNSA. The entire variable domain, with the rest obtained from reference TRBV7-2 and TRBJ2-1, is as follows: GAGVSQSPSNKVTEKGKDVELRCDPISGHTALYWYRQSLGQGLEFLIYFQGNSAPDKSGLPSDRFSAERTGGSVSTLTIQRTQQEDSAVYLCASSSRAGNRGDEQFFGPGTRLTVL.

This clone was detected a few times. This chain uses TRBV19 with TRBJ1-5, with 8 bases aligning to TRBD1. The CDR3 contains 14 residues. The junction had 8 bases not matched to a gene; V was cut back by 4 bases and J by 9 bases. CDR1 LNHDA and CDR2 SQIVND come from the germline V gene (reference sequence). The chain's CDR3 is CASSTTGDQSPQHF. For the CDR3, the DNA is TGTGCCAGTAGTACGACAGGGGACCAATCGCCCCAGCATTTT.

This clone was picked up one time. The chain carries TRBV13 and TRBJ2-5, with 9 bases fitting TRBD1. With 5 bases clipped from V and 5 bases from J, the junction kept 9 bases outside the gene matches. The CDR3 has 15 residues. In germline, CDR1 is PRHDT, CDR2 FYEKMQ (reference sequence). CDR3 coding DNA: TGTGCCAGCAGCCGGCGGGGACAGGGAGCGGAGACCCAGTACTTC. It is translated as CASSRRGQGAETQYF. Full variable domain (outside the CDR3, taken from reference TRBV13 and TRBJ2-5): AAGVIQSPRHLIKEKRETATLKCYPIPRHDTVYWYQQGPGQDPQFLISFYEKMQSDKGSIPDRFSAQQFSDYHSELNMSSLELGDSALYFCASSRRGQGAETQYFGPGTRLLVL.

The chain combines TRBV10-3 with TRBJ2-1; 11 positions match TRBD1. V was clipped by 5 bases and J by 9 bases; unmatched bases: 12. This CDR3 spans 16 amino acids. Germline values: CDR1 ENHRY, CDR2 SYGVKD. The CDR3 DNA sequence: TGTGCCATCAGTCCCCAAACCGGGACAGGGGGTTCTGAGCAGTTCTTC. Translating gives CAISPQTGTGGSEQFF.

J is TRBJ1-2 and V is TRBV7-9, with TRBD1 matching over 7 bases. CDR1 is SEHNR, CDR2 FQNEAQ, per germline (reference sequence). CDR3 length: 17 residues. The V and J ends lost 4 bases and 5 bases, in that order; junction bases with no gene match: 16. The CDR3 reads CASSSGTANQPRYGYTF. The CDR3 nucleotides are TGTGCCAGCAGCTCTGGGACAGCAAACCAACCGAGATATGGCTACACCTTC.

This clone was seen only a few times. The chain recombines TRBV7-8 with TRBJ2-3; no firm D call. This CDR3 is 14 amino acids long. Germline CDR1 reads SGHVS; CDR2 reads FQNEAQ. V lost 1 base and J lost 4, with 9 bases in between. CDR3 nucleotides: TGTGCCAGCAGCTTAGGGGCCTTGGCAGATACGCAGTATTTT. Translated, it gives CASSLGALADTQYF.

The chain couples TRBV18 to TRBJ1-1; D remains ambiguous. Germline values: CDR1 KGHSH, CDR2 LQKENI. V was shortened by 0 bases and J by 10 bases, with 9 bases between the two germline ends. CDR3 length: 12 amino acids. CDR3 coding DNA: TGTGCCAGCTCACCACCGGGCAGCACAGCTTTCTTT. The encoded protein is CASSPPGSTAFF.

V and J are TRBV6-5 and TRBJ2-7, with 7 bases fitting TRBD1. This CDR3 is 15 amino acids long. Germline CDR1 and CDR2: MNHEY and SVGAGI. The V segment lost 0 bases and the J segment 2 bases; nucleotides outside the gene matches: 4. DNA of the CDR3: TGTGCCAGCAGTTACTCGAGACAGGGACCCTACGAGCAGTACTTC. This codes for CASSYSRQGPYEQYF.

Here the CDR3 reads CASSLVSGDTEAFF. DNA of the CDR3: TGTGCCAGCAGCTTAGTCTCGGGGGACACTGAAGCTTTCTTT. The gene calls are TRBV7-2 and TRBJ1-1; D is perhaps TRBD1 (5 bases). V lost 1 base and J lost 3, with 9 bases in between. This CDR3 has 14 residues. Germline CDR1 reads SGHTA; CDR2 reads FQGNSA.

The chain is built from TRBV7-9 and TRBJ1-3; 7 bases are a match to TRBD1. The J segment lost 0 bases and the V segment lost 6 bases, leaving 11 bases of the junction unmatched. The CDR3 is made up of 17 amino acids. Per the germline V gene, CDR1 is SEHNR and CDR2 is FQNEAQ (reference sequence). The CDR3 loop reads CASSPGPGQSSGNTIYF. The CDR3 DNA reads as TGTGCCAGCAGTCCCGGCCCGGGACAGAGCTCTGGAAACACCATATATTTT.

In its sample, this clone was seen a few times. The chain uses TRBV7-8 and TRBJ2-1; TRBD1 aligns across 7 bases. V was pared by 5 bases and J by 5 bases, with 9 bases of the junction left unmatched. The CDR3 consists of 15 residues. Germline values: CDR1 SGHVS, CDR2 FQNEAQ. CDR3 nucleotides: TGTGCCAGCAGCGTAAGGGGGCGAAGACACAATGAGCAGTTCTTC. Protein sequence: CASSVRGRRHNEQFF.

V gene TRBV5-4 combines with J gene TRBJ1-1; a possible D gene is TRBD1 (6 bases). Germline V CDR1 and CDR2: SGHNT, YYREEE (reference sequence). Trimming cost V 4 bases and J 1 base, with 14 bases left between them. This CDR3 is 15 amino acids long. The CDR3 loop reads CASSLHWTANTEAFF. CDR3 coding DNA: TGTGCCAGCAGCCTCCATTGGACAGCGAACACTGAAGCTTTCTTT.